These 13 T cell receptor beta chains came from one sample sequenced in a study of CD8 T cells in Susac syndrome. RNA in amounts of about 0.45 to 1 ug was reverse transcribed with random hexamers. Using its own MiXCR run on the immunoSEQ multiplex PCR reads, TCRdb lists one record per CDR3 protein. The sample has tens of thousands of distinct CDR3 sequences; approximately 96% are singletons. Material for sequencing was CD8+ T cells from PBMCs. The receptors derive from a human donor with multiple sclerosis.

CDR3 loop: CSVNVKAVYDYGYTF. The CDR3 DNA reads TGCAGCGTAAACGTTAAAGCAGTTTACGATTATGGCTACACCTTC. The V call is TRBV29-1, the J call TRBJ1-2; D is uncertain. CDR1 and CDR2 (germline): SQVTM, ANQGSEA. CDR3 length: 15 residues. The V end was cut by 6 bases, the J end by 5 bases, with 22 bases between.

V usage is TRBV7-9 and J usage is TRBJ2-7, with D uncertain. CDR1 SEHNR and CDR2 FQNEAQ come from the germline V gene (reference sequence). Trimming cost V 2 bases and J 4 bases, with 9 bases left between them. The CDR3 has 13 residues. The CDR3 sequence is CASSLRQDYEQYF. CDR3 nucleotides: TGTGCCAGCAGCTTACGCCAGGATTACGAGCAGTACTTC.

The V gene is TRBV4-3, the J gene TRBJ2-6; D not resolved. The CDR3 length is 17 residues. V gave up 4 bases and J gave up 3 bases, with 16 bases separating them. Per germline, CDR1 LGHNA and CDR2 YSLEER. This CDR3 is CASSPPIKGHGANVLTF. DNA of the CDR3: TGCGCCAGCAGCCCACCTATAAAGGGTCATGGGGCCAACGTCCTGACTTTC.

J is TRBJ2-3 and V is TRBV27; tentative D call: TRBD1 (6 bases). Germline V lookup: CDR1 MNHEY, CDR2 SMNVEV (reference sequence). The germline V and J ends were trimmed by 2 bases and 0 bases, with 9 bases remaining between them. The CDR3 contains 15 residues. The chain's CDR3 is CASSLGTTSTDTQYF. CDR3 nucleotide sequence: TGTGCCAGCAGTTTAGGGACAACTAGCACAGATACGCAGTATTTT.

J is TRBJ2-7 and V is TRBV30; 8 bases agree with TRBD2. Germline values: CDR1 GTSNPN, CDR2 SVGIG (reference sequence). The CDR3 extends over 13 amino acids. Germline trimming cut 1 base from V and 5 bases from J; bases unmatched to any gene: 4. CDR3 sequence: CAWSGAGGDEQYF. The CDR3 DNA follows: TGTGCCTGGAGTGGGGCGGGGGGCGACGAGCAGTACTTC.

The chain uses TRBV7-9 and TRBJ2-7, with D perhaps TRBD2 (6 bases). V was shortened by 5 bases and J by 5 bases, with 13 bases between the two germline ends. There are 13 residues in the CDR3. Germline V gene data show CDR1 as SEHNR and CDR2 as FQNEAQ (reference sequence). The CDR3 spells CASSPGGSHEQYF. DNA of the CDR3: TGTGCCAGCAGCCCCGGGGGATCCCACGAGCAGTACTTC.

J is TRBJ2-5 and V is TRBV29-1; D possibly matches TRBD1 or TRBD2 (6 bases each). Trimming removed 4 bases from V and 0 bases from J, with 9 bases in between. The germline V gene has CDR1 SQVTM and CDR2 ANQGSEA. This CDR3 contains 13 residues. The CDR3 coding sequence is TGCAGCGTTGCCGGGGGCTACCAAGAGACCCAGTACTTC. Amino acid sequence: CSVAGGYQETQYF.

The chain employs TRBV20-1 and TRBJ2-7, with 7 bases fitting TRBD2. The germline V gene has CDR1 DFQATT and CDR2 SNEGSKA (reference sequence). CDR3 length equals 15 residues. Losses at the gene ends were 3 bases for V and 3 bases for J; bases not matched to a gene: 11. The CDR3 loop is CSARPVGGSDYEQYF. CDR3 nucleotide sequence: TGCAGTGCTAGGCCCGTGGGGGGGAGTGACTACGAGCAGTACTTC.

This rearrangement joins TRBV20-1 to TRBJ2-7; the D call may be TRBD1 or TRBD2 (7 bases each). The length of the CDR3 is 13 residues. Looked up from germline, CDR1 is DFQATT and CDR2 is SNEGSKA (reference sequence). The V end was cut by 5 bases, the J end by 3 bases, with 14 bases between. Written as DNA, the CDR3 is TGCAGTGCTCAGGGAGGGGGCGGCTACGAGCAGTACTTC. This gives the protein CSAQGGGGYEQYF.

The gene calls are TRBV7-8 and TRBJ2-7, with D possibly being TRBD1 (5 bases). With 8 bases removed from V and 5 bases from J, the gap between germline ends came to 19 bases. Germline V gene sequence: CDR1 SGHVS, CDR2 FQNEAQ. This CDR3 spans 14 amino acids. As DNA, the CDR3 is TGTGCCAGCGGCCCGCCAGGGCAGAAGGACGAGCAGTACTTC. Its translation is CASGPPGQKDEQYF.

The chain employs TRBV29-1 and TRBJ2-1, with D maybe TRBD1 (6 bases). CDR1 is SQVTM, CDR2 ANQGSEA, per germline. This CDR3 contains 15 residues. V dropped 3 bases and J dropped 0 bases, with 12 bases sitting between them. Here the CDR3 reads CSVDGGRSSYNEQFF. As DNA, the CDR3 is TGCAGCGTTGATGGGGGCAGGAGCTCCTACAATGAGCAGTTCTTC.

The rearrangement links TRBV7-6 to TRBJ2-7; D is unresolved. The V end lost 6 bases, the J end lost 2 bases, and 14 bases lay between the germline ends. CDR3 length: 14 amino acids. Per germline, CDR1 SGHVS and CDR2 FNYEAQ. CDR3 bases: TGTGCCAGCAGTCCTGGGCCTGGGGCCTACGAGCAGTACTTC. Translating it yields CASSPGPGAYEQYF. Looking up the rest from reference TRBV7-6 and TRBJ2-7 gives the full variable domain: GAGVSQSPRYKVTKRGQDVALRCDPISGHVSLYWYRQALGQGPEFLTYFNYEAQQDKSGLPNDRFSAERPEGSISTLTIQRTEQRDSAMYRCASSPGPGAYEQYFGPGTRLTVT.

The genes are TRBV15 and TRBJ1-2, with no clear D. The germline gives CDR1 LNHNV, CDR2 YYDKDF (reference sequence). V lost 5 bases and J 5 bases, leaving 15 bases between the germline ends. CDR3 size: 14 residues. The CDR3 bases are TGTGCCACCAGCGGGGTGGTGAAACGGTATGGCTACACCTTC. Protein sequence: CATSGVVKRYGYTF.